These 15 T cell receptor beta chains were sequenced from one sample in a study of regulatory T cells in long-lasting Graves disease. Sequencing libraries for TCR beta were prepared with iRepertoire HTBI primers and Arm-PCR of CDR3 regions. From the multiplex PCR reads, TCRdb called clonotypes with MiXCR, one entry per CDR3 protein. Seen here are around 450,000 distinct CDR3 sequences, roughly 15% observed once, and the top ten hold 10% to 15%. Time point: newly diagnosed GD, antithyroid drugs for less than 3 months. Scientists built the TCR library using RNA that was extracted from PBMCs. These sequences were also reported in another study, on T cells in Graves' hyperthyroidism and ophthalmopathy.

The input for sequencing was peripheral blood mononuclear cells (PBMCs), taken at new diagnosis, from a patient treated with antithyroid drugs. The receptor set was obtained from a middle-aged man with Graves disease.

This clonotype was seen at least ten times. V usage is TRBV11-1 and J usage is TRBJ2-7; tentatively, D is TRBD1 (5 bases). Trimming shortened V by 1 base and J by 6 bases, and 10 bases separated the two germline ends. The CDR3 length is 13 residues. The germline gives CDR1 SGHAT, CDR2 FQDESV (reference sequence). The CDR3 nucleotides are TGTGCCAGCAGCTTAGATACAAGGGGCGAGCAGTACTTC. It specifies CASSLDTRGEQYF.

The chain carries TRBV28 and TRBJ1-5; D remains ambiguous. Per germline, CDR1 MDHEN and CDR2 SYDVKM. V lost 4 bases to trimming and J lost 0 bases, with 16 bases between them. The CDR3 extends over 17 amino acids. Written as DNA, the CDR3 is TGTGCCAGCAGTTCCCAAAACAGATTCAATAGCAATCAGCCCCAGCATTTT. It encodes CASSSQNRFNSNQPQHF.

This clonotype has a count of ten or more. An end of the junction does not agree with germline; a read error may underlie this. The V call is TRBV6-5, the J call TRBJ2-7; TRBD2 agrees at 14 bases. Germline V gene lookup returns CDR1 MNHEY and CDR2 SVGAGI. This CDR3 has 13 amino acids. The CDR3 nucleotides read TGTGCCAGCAGTTACGGGACTAGCGGGGGACGGGACTTC. This translates into CASSYGTSGGRDF.

This clonotype was counted only a few times. A much larger clone differs from this one at a single base, so this may be a read error. The V and J genes are TRBV28 and TRBJ1-1; 8 nucleotides align to TRBD1. V trimming: 3 bases; J trimming: 4 bases; junction bases outside the gene matches: 13. Germline CDR1 reads MDHEN; CDR2 reads SYDVKM. The CDR3 is 17 residues long. CDR3 bases: TGTGCCAGCAGTTTTTTGGGGACAGGAAATTATGGCACTGAAGCTTTCTTT. The encoded protein is CASSFLGTGNYGTEAFF.

The V gene is TRBV7-9, the J gene TRBJ2-5, with D perhaps TRBD2 (7 bases). The germline CDR1 and CDR2 sequences are SEHNR and FQNEAQ (reference sequence). V was pared by 2 bases and J by 5 bases, with 12 bases between. The CDR3 consists of 14 residues. CDR3 loop: CASSLYGGQETQYF. The CDR3 nucleotides are TGTGCCAGCAGCTTATACGGGGGGCAGGAGACCCAGTACTTC.

The gene calls are TRBV28 and TRBJ2-2; D gene unclear. Germline CDR1 MDHEN, CDR2 SYDVKM. The V end lost 3 bases, the J end lost 4 bases, and 15 bases lay between the germline ends. The CDR3 is 16 residues long. CDR3 nucleotides: TGTGCCAGCAGTTTTATTATAGACGTCGGCACCGGGGAGCTGTTTTTT. It codes for CASSFIIDVGTGELFF.

This clonotype was counted between two and nine times. This rearrangement joins TRBV11-2 to TRBJ1-6; D not certain. CDR3 length: 14 amino acids. From germline, CDR1 is SGHAT and CDR2 FQNNGV. V shed 4 bases and J shed 4 bases, with 8 bases lying between them. The CDR3 is CASSSNPYNSPLHF. In nucleotides, the CDR3 is TGTGCCAGCAGCTCCAACCCTTATAATTCACCCCTCCACTTT.

The table lists this clonotype with a count of one. This chain connects TRBV7-3 to TRBJ2-7, with D possibly matching TRBD2 (6 bases). This CDR3 is built from 14 residues. Between the trimmed V and J ends, which lost 5 bases and 4 bases, there was a span of 15 bases. Per germline, CDR1 SGHTA and CDR2 FQGTGA. CDR3: CASSPRGGEYEQYF. In DNA form, the CDR3 reads TGTGCCAGCAGCCCCCGCGGAGGGGAGTACGAGCAGTACTTC.

This clonotype turned up a few times. The V and J genes are TRBV29-1 and TRBJ2-5; 8 bases agree with TRBD2. CDR1 SQVTM and CDR2 ANQGSEA come from the germline V gene. Trimming removed 7 bases from V and 6 bases from J; junction bases left unmatched: 7. The CDR3 covers 12 residues. This chain's CDR3 is CSAREGIKTQYF. CDR3 in DNA: TGCAGCGCCCGGGAGGGGATAAAGACCCAGTACTTC. The full variable domain, rest sourced from reference TRBV29-1 and TRBJ2-5, is SAVISQKPSRDICQRGTSLTIQCQVDSQVTMMFWYRQQPGQSLTLIATANQGSEATYESGFVIDKFPISRPNLTFSTLTVSNMSPEDSSIYLCSAREGIKTQYFGPGTRLLVL.

This clonotype was counted many times. V and J are TRBV11-2 and TRBJ2-7; weak D call: TRBD1 (6 bases). The CDR3 runs to 14 residues. Germline assignment: CDR1 SGHAT and CDR2 FQNNGV. V dropped 0 bases and J dropped 3 bases, with 9 bases sitting between them. CDR3 nucleotide sequence: TGTGCCAGCAGCTTAGATGGGGACAACTACGAGCAGTACTTC. It yields the protein CASSLDGDNYEQYF.

This clonotype was seen repeatedly, ten times or more. The rearrangement joins TRBV5-1 to TRBJ1-6; TRBD1 aligns across 10 bases. The junction had 6 bases not matched to a gene; V was cut back by 5 bases and J by 7 bases. CDR1 and CDR2 (germline): SGHRS, YFSETQ. This CDR3 is 15 amino acids long. DNA of the CDR3: TGCGCCAGCAGTGGGGGGACAGGGGCAAATTCACCCCTCCACTTT. Its protein product is CASSGGTGANSPLHF.

The chain is built from TRBV11-2 and TRBJ2-1; D perhaps matches TRBD2 (7 bases). V lost 3 bases to trimming and J lost 9 bases, with 18 bases between them. This CDR3 contains 15 residues. In germline, CDR1 is SGHAT, CDR2 FQNNGV. This CDR3 reads CASSFSAGAVGEQFF. The CDR3, as DNA: TGTGCCAGCAGCTTCTCCGCGGGGGCCGTCGGTGAGCAGTTCTTC.

The V and J genes are TRBV20-1 and TRBJ1-3; the D gene is possibly TRBD1 (6 bases). V shed 3 bases and J shed 1 base, with 16 bases lying between them. Germline CDR1 is DFQATT and CDR2 is SNEGSKA (reference sequence). This CDR3 region has 16 residues. The CDR3 coding sequence is TGCAGTGCTAGTGAGGGGGGGTGGGCTTCTGGAAACACCATATATTTT. This codes for CSASEGGWASGNTIYF.

V is TRBV28 and J is TRBJ1-1, with D possibly being TRBD1 (6 bases). This CDR3 contains 13 residues. The V gene lost 4 bases and the J gene lost 11 bases, with 17 bases spanning the gap. Germline CDR1 and CDR2: MDHEN and SYDVKM. CDR3 in DNA: TGTGCCAGCAGTTGGGTTGAGACAGGTCGGGCTTTCTTT. Its translation is CASSWVETGRAFF.

This clonotype occurred a few times. V gene TRBV4-2 combines with J gene TRBJ2-2; D uncertain. This CDR3 is built from 14 residues. The germline V gene has CDR1 LGHNA and CDR2 YNFKEQ. V was cut by 0 bases and J by 6 bases, with 8 bases left in between. Written as DNA, the CDR3 is TGTGCCAGCAGCCAAGAGGCCGTGTCCGGGGAGCTGTTTTTT. Its translation: CASSQEAVSGELFF.